One and the same sample provided the 7 T cell receptor beta chains below, sequenced in a study of beta chain features in type 1 diabetes. Expressed TCRB transcripts were sequenced, since all the RNA that had been isolated was reverse transcribed. Assay used: immunoSEQ multiplex PCR; TCRdb lists only in-frame clones, some missing. The sample consists of hundreds of thousands of clones, roughly 31% of them appearing once. Material for sequencing was naive CD4+ T cells from blood. Source of these receptors: a man between 18 and 29 years old in good health.

The gene calls are TRBV29-1 and TRBJ2-4; 7 positions agree with TRBD1. This CDR3 comprises 13 residues. CDR1 and CDR2 from the germline V gene are SQVTM and ANQGSEA. The V gene end was trimmed by 6 bases and the J gene end by 3 bases; junction bases not matched to a gene: 5. The DNA of the CDR3 is TGCAGCGTCTCCGGGACAGTCAAAAACATTCAGTACTTC. It specifies CSVSGTVKNIQYF.

This clone was observed a handful of times. The chain joins TRBV6-5 to TRBJ2-3; a possible D gene is TRBD2 (6 bases). Germline-derived CDR1 and CDR2 are MNHEY and SVGAGI. The V gene lost 6 bases and the J gene lost 2 bases, with 15 bases spanning the gap. The CDR3 extends over 15 amino acids. In nucleotides, the CDR3 is TGTGCCAGCAGCTCCCCGGGGGACCCCACAGATACGCAGTATTTT. It specifies CASSSPGDPTDTQYF.

This clone was seen a few times. V is TRBV30 and J is TRBJ2-3; the match to TRBD2 covers 14 bases. CDR3 length: 16 residues. The V gene's germline CDR1 is GTSNPN and CDR2 SVGIG (reference sequence). V gave up 1 base and J gave up 2 bases; unmatched junction bases: 2. CDR3 residues: CAWSEGLAGATDTQYF. The CDR3 nucleotides read TGTGCCTGGAGTGAGGGACTAGCGGGAGCCACAGATACGCAGTATTTT.

This clone was detected only a few times. J is TRBJ2-5 and V is TRBV7-9; TRBD1 matches 7 bases. The V gene's germline CDR1 is SEHNR and CDR2 FQNEAQ (reference sequence). CDR3 length: 17 residues. With 2 bases clipped from V and 5 bases from J, the junction kept 14 bases outside the gene matches. CDR3 loop: CASSLSGSGTAIETQYF. The CDR3 DNA reads TGTGCCAGCAGCTTAAGTGGATCTGGGACAGCTATCGAGACCCAGTACTTC.

As regards this clone: Other DNA sequences from this sample encode an identical CDR3 as well. V and J are TRBV19 and TRBJ2-3; no clear D gene. V lost 3 bases and J 1 base, leaving 5 bases between the germline ends. Germline V gene lookup returns CDR1 LNHDA and CDR2 SQIVND (reference sequence). This CDR3 has 13 amino acids. The CDR3 nucleotides are TGTGCCAGTAGTATTGGGGGCACAGATACGCAGTATTTT. This encodes CASSIGGTDTQYF.

The chain recombines TRBV7-2 with TRBJ2-3; 8 bases are shared with TRBD1. CDR1 is SGHTA, CDR2 FQGNSA, per germline. The CDR3 is made up of 16 amino acids. V gave up 5 bases and J gave up 2 bases; unmatched junction bases: 9. CDR3 amino acids: CASSPTGVGITDTQYF. The CDR3 DNA reads as TGTGCCAGCAGCCCGACAGGGGTGGGAATCACAGATACGCAGTATTTT. Looking up the rest from reference TRBV7-2 and TRBJ2-3 gives the full variable domain: GAGVSQSPSNKVTEKGKDVELRCDPISGHTALYWYRQSLGQGLEFLIYFQGNSAPDKSGLPSDRFSAERTGGSVSTLTIQRTQQEDSAVYLCASSPTGVGITDTQYFGPGTRLTVL.

This sequence joins TRBV25-1 and TRBJ1-5; D perhaps matches TRBD1 (5 bases). Trimming stripped 4 bases from V and 4 bases from J, with 14 bases between. The CDR3 contains 15 residues. Germline assignment: CDR1 MGHDK and CDR2 SYGVNS. This CDR3 is CASSATGTANQPQHF. CDR3 DNA sequence: TGTGCCAGCAGTGCCACCGGGACGGCAAATCAGCCCCAGCATTTT. Based on the CDR3 plus reference TRBV25-1 and TRBJ1-5, the full variable domain is EADIYQTPRYLVIGTGKKITLECSQTMGHDKMYWYQQDPGMELHLIHYSYGVNSTEKGDLSSESTVSRIRTEHFPLTLESARPSHTSQYLCASSATGTANQPQHFGDGTRLSIL.